The entry below describes one TCR beta chain. Germline lookup yields CDR1 MNHEY and CDR2 SMNVEV (reference sequence). CDR3 length equals 16 residues. This sample is drawn from a study of monozygotic twins with inflammatory bowel disease. TCRdb processed the 5' RACE reads again and assigns one entry to each CDR3 protein, with no DNA. In all, the sample yields under 350,000 distinct CDR3 sequences. Sequenced sample: blood. This TCR was sampled from a human donor with ulcerative colitis or Crohn's disease, or a healthy co-twin of an affected twin (not recorded which). This chain joins TRBV27 and TRBJ2-7; TCRdb returns TRBD2, unconfirmable since there is no DNA. The CDR3 region is CASSSRTSGGMNEQYF.